This T cell receptor (beta chain) was recovered during a study of OX40 agonist ivuxolimab in advanced cancers. Study context: While on treatment, patients had intravenous ivuxolimab at 0.01 to 10 mg/kg every 2 weeks.

The CDR3 is 13 amino acids. Losses at the gene ends were 6 bases for V and 0 bases for J; bases not matched to a gene: 4. The germline gives CDR1 SQVTM, CDR2 ANQGSEA. Generated by immunoSEQ multiplex PCR, the TCRdb table keeps only in-frame clones and is missing some. The sample includes some 7,900 clones, around 75% seen only once; the top ten take approximately 15%. The receptor's source is an adult with an advanced solid tumor such as melanoma, head and neck, liver or kidney cancer. Here the sequenced sample was CD4+ or CD8+ T cells sorted from blood, taken in a trial of the OX40 agonist ivuxolimab. V is TRBV29-1 and J is TRBJ2-7, with 8 bases lining up with TRBD1. Here the CDR3 reads CSVRDRPSYEQYF. The CDR3 nucleotides are TGCAGCGTGCGGGACAGGCCCTCCTACGAGCAGTACTTC.